The clone carrying this T cell receptor (beta chain) was seen a handful of times. The data are from a study of blood T cell repertoires in COVID-19. At the level of the study: Specimens from acute and convalescent COVID-19 originated in the United States, Italy and Spain. T cells, B-cell-depleted T cells, or PBMCs provided the cDNA or gDNA that served as material.

Germline V gene lookup returns CDR1 SGHRS and CDR2 YFSETQ. The CDR3 has 15 amino acids. J gave up 6 bases and V 4 bases, and 10 bases lay outside the gene matches. Methods used by the authors: Reference gene primer amplification gave nucleated cell count estimates. The table came from immunoSEQ multiplex PCR; TCRdb's copy has only in-frame clones and leaves some out. That table furnishes V, J and clone size, whereas the DNA furnished D and trimming. The table shows about 210,000 clones, with around four fifths occurring only once. Sequenced: peripheral blood. V usage is TRBV5-1 and J usage is TRBJ2-7; the match to TRBD1 covers 10 bases. The source is a woman between 45 and 60 years old with acute or convalescent COVID-19. This chain's CDR3 is CASSQIGTGAVEQYF. The CDR3 DNA sequence: TGCGCCAGCAGCCAAATCGGGACAGGGGCCGTCGAGCAGTACTTC.